A single sample is the source of the 3 T cell receptor beta chains below, sequenced in a study of T cell repertoires in ileal Crohn's disease. The method was immunoSEQ multiplex PCR; TCRdb's version includes in-frame clones alone and lacks a portion of them. The table lists approximately 18,000 clones, 75% to 90% of them singletons. Sequencing was done on a sample of ileal tissue. The receptors derive from an adult with Crohn's disease.

The gene calls are TRBV5-1 and TRBJ1-2; tentatively, D is TRBD1 (5 bases). Germline loops: CDR1 SGHRS, CDR2 YFSETQ. The V and J ends lost 2 bases and 4 bases respectively, with 12 bases between them. There are 14 residues in the CDR3. The CDR3: CASSFPDSLYGYTF. DNA for the CDR3: TGCGCCAGCAGCTTCCCCGACAGTCTCTATGGCTACACCTTC.

V usage is TRBV5-8 and J usage is TRBJ2-5, with D perhaps matching TRBD2 (6 bases). Trimming left V 4 bases short and J 11 bases short, with 18 bases between. Germline V gives CDR1 SGHTS, CDR2 YDEGEE. This CDR3 has 13 residues. CDR3 amino acids: CASSGTEGLEQYF. The CDR3 bases are TGTGCCAGCAGCGGAACGGAGGGACTGGAGCAGTACTTC.

The chain has TRBV7-9 and TRBJ2-1; TRBD1 agrees at 7 bases. CDR1 is SEHNR, CDR2 FQNEAQ, per germline (reference sequence). The V segment lost 1 base and the J segment 6 bases; nucleotides outside the gene matches: 6. This CDR3 has 15 amino acids. The CDR3 DNA reads TGTGCCAGCAGCTTAGGACAGGGCATTTTCAATGAGCAGTTCTTC. Translation: CASSLGQGIFNEQFF. The full variable domain, with the rest looked up from reference TRBV7-9 and TRBJ2-1, is DTGVSQNPRHKITKRGQNVTFRCDPISEHNRLYWYRQTLGQGPEFLTYFQNEAQLEKSRLLSDRFSAERPKGSFSTLEIQRTEQGDSAMYLCASSLGQGIFNEQFFGPGTRLTVL.